The rows below give T cell receptor beta chains drawn from one sample of a study of cytomegalovirus exposure and HLA in healthy donors. Some clones are missing from TCRdb's copy, which holds only in-frame ones; the method was immunoSEQ multiplex PCR. Here the sample spans 130,000 or so clones, 60% to 80% being singletons. Sequencing input: PBMCs. These receptors were collected from a male donor in good health and CMV-seronegative. Both conserved end residues are part of each CDR3. A D gene is named only where the DNA matches it firmly. The size of a clone is reported for some rows only, either as once, few or many, or as a class for expanded clones.

cdr3_aa,cdr3_nt,v_call,clone_size,d_call,cdr3_length,j_call
CASSLGRAYEQYF,TGTGCCAGCAGCTTGGGCAGGGCCTACGAGCAGTACTTC,TRBV5-4,.,.,13,TRBJ2-7
CASYSVYRGPYGYTF,TGTGCCAGCTACTCTGTGTACAGGGGGCCCTATGGCTACACCTTC,TRBV4-2,.,TRBD1,15,TRBJ1-2
CASSGTGAGTEAFF,TGTGCCAGCAGCGGGACAGGGGCGGGAACTGAAGCTTTCTTT,TRBV5-6,.,TRBD1,14,TRBJ1-1
CASSQVILLAAEENGELFF,TGCGCCAGCAGCCAAGTTATCTTACTAGCGGCGGAAGAGAACGGGGAGCTGTTTTTT,TRBV4-3,.,TRBD2,19,TRBJ2-2
CASSPYDRVRGQDGELFF,TGCGCCAGCAGCCCTTACGACCGCGTCAGGGGGCAGGACGGGGAGCTGTTTTTT,TRBV4-1,.,TRBD1,18,TRBJ2-2
CASSQYRDTSSGANVLTF,TGTGCCAGCAGCCAGTACCGGGACACTTCCTCTGGGGCCAACGTCCTGACTTTC,TRBV14,.,.,18,TRBJ2-6
CASSVGGGGYGYTF,TGTGCCAGCAGTGTAGGGGGTGGAGGCTATGGCTACACCTTC,TRBV2,.,.,14,TRBJ1-2
CASSLGPGLGENEQFF,TGTGCCAGCAGCTTAGGACCGGGACTAGGAGAGAATGAGCAGTTCTTC,TRBV7-9,.,TRBD2,16,TRBJ2-1
CSSSIDRGYSYNEQFF,TGTTCCAGCAGCATAGACAGGGGCTACTCCTACAATGAGCAGTTCTTC,TRBV7-9,.,TRBD1,16,TRBJ2-1
CASSKQGINTGELFF,TGTGCCAGCAGCAAACAGGGAATCAACACCGGGGAGCTGTTTTTT,TRBV7-3,.,.,15,TRBJ2-2
CASSQEPRLAGGTDTQYF,TGTGCCAGCAGCCAAGAGCCCCGACTAGCGGGGGGCACAGATACGCAGTATTTT,TRBV4-2,once,TRBD2,18,TRBJ2-3